This passage covers 22 T cell receptor beta chains from one sample sequenced in a study of cytomegalovirus exposure and HLA in healthy donors. PCR used 60 Vbeta primers and 13 Jbeta primers. Sequencing was performed with immunoSEQ multiplex PCR; in TCRdb, only in-frame clones are kept and a portion is missing. Among 150,000 to 200,000 clones listed, 85% to 90% were seen once. The source material was PBMCs. The receptors derive from a woman aged 18-30 years in good health and CMV-seronegative.

This chain connects TRBV4-1 to TRBJ2-5, with a weak D call TRBD1 (6 bases). The germline V gene encodes CDR1 MGHRA and CDR2 YSYEKL. The CDR3 is 13 amino acids. The V gene lost 1 base and the J gene lost 5 bases, with 8 bases spanning the gap. CDR3 residues: CASSQVRGETQYF. The DNA of the CDR3 is TGCGCCAGCAGCCAAGTGAGGGGGGAGACCCAGTACTTC.

CDR3 sequence: CASSLSSGLAGNEQFF. The CDR3 DNA follows: TGTGCCAGCAGCCTCTCATCGGGACTAGCGGGGAATGAGCAGTTCTTC. The V gene is TRBV7-9, the J gene TRBJ2-1, with 13 nucleotides matching TRBD2. The germline V gene encodes CDR1 SEHNR and CDR2 FQNEAQ (reference sequence). The CDR3 is 16 amino acids. With V trimmed by 5 bases and J by 7 bases, 8 bases remained unmatched.

The rearrangement joins TRBV5-4 to TRBJ1-1; possible D gene TRBD1, 6 bases. CDR1 SGHNT and CDR2 YYREEE come from the germline V gene (reference sequence). The CDR3 spans 13 residues. V was trimmed by 3 bases and J by 6 bases, leaving 12 bases between them. CDR3 amino acids: CASSYIGGAEAFF. The CDR3 bases are TGTGCCAGCAGCTATATAGGGGGGGCTGAAGCTTTCTTT.

This CDR3 is CASSLGPALNTGELFF. In nucleotides, the CDR3 is TGTGCCAGCAGCTTGGGTCCAGCGCTGAACACCGGGGAGCTGTTTTTT. The chain carries TRBV5-6 and TRBJ2-2, with D unclear. V was cut by 0 bases and J by 1 base, with 10 bases left in between. The CDR3 totals 16 residues. The V gene's germline CDR1 is SGHDT and CDR2 YYEEEE.

The genes are TRBV27 and TRBJ2-7, with a weak D call TRBD2 (7 bases). This CDR3 comprises 15 residues. The germline gives CDR1 MNHEY, CDR2 SMNVEV (reference sequence). Trimming removed 2 bases at V and 5 bases at J, with 16 bases between. The CDR3 here is CASSLRGGAGNEQYF. In DNA form, the CDR3 reads TGTGCCAGCAGTTTACGTGGGGGGGCTGGAAACGAGCAGTACTTC.

The V call is TRBV9, the J call TRBJ2-1; D perhaps matches TRBD2 (5 bases). The CDR3 sequence is 17 residues long. Germline V CDR1 and CDR2: SGDLS, YYNGEE. V lost 0 bases, J lost 0 bases, and 13 bases lay in between. Here the CDR3 DNA reads TGTGCCAGCAGCGTAGGTCCCGAGGGCCTCTCCTACAATGAGCAGTTCTTC. Its translation: CASSVGPEGLSYNEQFF.

In this sample, this clone turned up once. V and J are TRBV5-1 and TRBJ2-3; 7 bases fit TRBD2. J lost 0 bases, V lost 4 bases, and 8 bases had no gene match. The CDR3 covers 16 residues. CDR1 is SGHRS and CDR2 is YFSETQ in the germline V gene. The CDR3 loop reads CASSVGLSISTDTQYF. The CDR3 DNA reads as TGCGCCAGCAGCGTGGGACTATCAATAAGCACAGATACGCAGTATTTT.

The chain couples TRBV9 to TRBJ2-7; 7 bases map to TRBD2. V lost 0 bases and J lost 5; bases outside the gene matches: 5. The CDR3 spans 14 residues. Germline CDR1 reads SGDLS; CDR2 reads YYNGEE. DNA of the CDR3: TGTGCCAGCAGCGTAGGGGGGGGAACCCACGAGCAGTACTTC. Amino acids: CASSVGGGTHEQYF.

The V gene is TRBV2, the J gene TRBJ1-1; unclear D gene. Trimming shortened V by 7 bases and J by 0 bases, and 9 bases separated the two germline ends. Germline V gene data show CDR1 as SNHLY and CDR2 as FYNNEI. This CDR3 region has 13 residues. The chain's CDR3 is CASIRHMNTEAFF. In DNA form, the CDR3 reads TGTGCCAGCATCAGACACATGAACACTGAAGCTTTCTTT.

The chain joins TRBV27 to TRBJ1-6; 10 positions match TRBD1. The germline V gene encodes CDR1 MNHEY and CDR2 SMNVEV (reference sequence). The junction had 6 bases not matched to a gene; V was cut back by 8 bases and J by 8 bases. There are 14 residues in the CDR3. The CDR3 protein is CASAPGQGYSPLHF. CDR3 nucleotides: TGTGCCAGCGCCCCGGGACAGGGGTATTCACCCCTCCACTTT.

V gene TRBV11-3 combines with J gene TRBJ2-1; 8 bases map to TRBD1. The CDR3 totals 15 residues. Germline V lookup: CDR1 SGHNT, CDR2 YENEEA. The J segment lost 1 base and the V segment lost 5 bases, leaving 4 bases of the junction unmatched. The CDR3 DNA follows: TGTGCCAGCAGCCTCCGGACAGGGTCCTACAATGAGCAGTTCTTC. Translated: CASSLRTGSYNEQFF.

V is TRBV6-7 and J is TRBJ1-3, with D perhaps matching TRBD1 (5 bases). TRBV6-7 is an ORF, and what it does is uncertain. V dropped 0 bases and J dropped 0 bases, with 18 bases sitting between them. This CDR3 is 19 amino acids long. The CDR3, as DNA: TGTGCCAGCAGTTACTCGAACCTTGGCAGGGATGACTCTGGAAACACCATATATTTT. It translates to CASSYSNLGRDDSGNTIYF.

The chain joins TRBV30 to TRBJ1-5; the match to TRBD1 covers 10 bases. The V gene end was trimmed by 6 bases and the J gene end by 6 bases; junction bases not matched to a gene: 14. The CDR3 sequence is 16 residues long. Germline values: CDR1 GTSNPN, CDR2 SVGIG (reference sequence). This CDR3 is CACPGTGDLGGQPQHF. The CDR3, as DNA: TGTGCCTGCCCCGGGACAGGGGATTTGGGCGGTCAGCCCCAGCATTTT.

The rearrangement links TRBV28 to TRBJ2-7, with a possible D match to TRBD1 (6 bases). V was pared by 2 bases and J by 9 bases, with 14 bases between. CDR1 is MDHEN and CDR2 is SYDVKM in the germline V gene. The CDR3 extends over 13 amino acids. The DNA for the CDR3 is TGTGCCAGCAGTTTAGAATGGACAGCTGGGCAGTACTTC. This encodes CASSLEWTAGQYF.

This clone was recorded a few times. The chain carries TRBV10-1 and TRBJ2-7, with D possibly matching TRBD1 (6 bases). Germline values: CDR1 WNHNN, CDR2 SYGVQD (reference sequence). The CDR3 is made up of 15 amino acids. Trimming cost V 7 bases and J 0 bases, with 16 bases left between them. For the CDR3, the DNA is TGCGCCAGCACCTCCTCCAGGGGCAGCTCCTACGAGCAGTACTTC. Translation: CASTSSRGSSYEQYF.

The chain combines TRBV19 with TRBJ2-7; D perhaps matches TRBD2 (6 bases). The CDR3 covers 13 residues. CDR1 is LNHDA and CDR2 is SQIVND in the germline V gene (reference sequence). V was clipped by 10 bases and J by 5 bases, with 18 bases between them. The CDR3 coding sequence is TGTGCCACCTCGGGGCGGGGCGAGGACGAGCAGTACTTC. This codes for CATSGRGEDEQYF.

The CDR3 sequence is CASSLGRGIRQFF. Here the CDR3 DNA reads TGCGCCAGCAGCTTGGGTAGGGGGATAAGGCAGTTCTTC. J is TRBJ2-1 and V is TRBV5-1; D is possibly TRBD1 (6 bases). The V gene lost 0 bases and the J gene lost 12 bases, with 13 bases spanning the gap. The CDR3 is made up of 13 amino acids. CDR1 is SGHRS and CDR2 is YFSETQ in the germline V gene.

There are a few counts of this clone. The chain recombines TRBV2 with TRBJ1-5, with 11 bases matching TRBD1. Trimming removed 2 bases from V and 3 bases from J; junction bases left unmatched: 9. There are 18 residues in the CDR3. Germline V gene data show CDR1 as SNHLY and CDR2 as FYNNEI. Here the CDR3 reads CASSEQDRGLFPNQPQHF. The CDR3 DNA sequence: TGTGCCAGCAGTGAACAGGACAGGGGGCTTTTTCCCAATCAGCCCCAGCATTTT.

The count of this clone is one. This rearrangement joins TRBV5-4 to TRBJ2-6; 11 positions agree with TRBD1. V lost 4 bases, J lost 1 base, and 7 bases stayed unmatched. This CDR3 has 18 amino acids. Germline V CDR1 and CDR2: SGHNT, YYREEE (reference sequence). The CDR3 here is CASSEPGQGVSGANVLTF. The CDR3 bases are TGTGCCAGCAGCGAGCCGGGACAGGGGGTTTCTGGGGCCAACGTCCTGACTTTC.

Turning to this clone: Other nucleotide sequences from this sample produce the same CDR3. This chain joins TRBV5-1 and TRBJ2-7, with 7 nucleotides matching TRBD2. The CDR3 is 15 amino acids. Germline V CDR1 and CDR2: SGHRS, YFSETQ. The J segment lost 0 bases and the V segment lost 2 bases, leaving 5 bases of the junction unmatched. The CDR3 DNA sequence: TGCGCCAGCAGCTTTGGTACGGGAGGCTCCTACGAGCAGTACTTC. It encodes CASSFGTGGSYEQYF.

A remark on this clone: A read error may account for a junction end that differs from germline. The chain couples TRBV7-7 to TRBJ2-2, with D tentatively TRBD1 (6 bases). Germline V CDR1 and CDR2: SSHAT, FNYEAQ (reference sequence). The CDR3 sequence is 16 residues long. CDR3 in amino acids: CASSLTSDSYAGELFF. CDR3 in DNA: TGTGCTAGCAGCTTAACTTCGGACAGTTACGCCGGGGAGCTGTTTTTT.

The chain is built from TRBV25-1 and TRBJ2-3; 10 bases are a match to TRBD1. Unmatched junction bases numbered 8, after V lost 5 bases and J lost 9 bases. This CDR3 is 14 amino acids long. Looked up from germline, CDR1 is MGHDK and CDR2 is SYGVNS. CDR3: CASSIGQGVRTQYF. Here the CDR3 DNA reads TGTGCCAGCAGTATCGGACAGGGGGTTCGGACGCAGTATTTT.